This entry lists 17 T cell receptor beta chains sequenced from one sample in a study of blood T cell repertoires in COVID-19. The table came from immunoSEQ multiplex PCR; TCRdb's copy has only in-frame clones and leaves some out. The sample has 97,000 or so clones, roughly 81% seen once. The specimen sequenced was peripheral blood. All receptors come from a man aged 35 to 55 with active or convalescent COVID-19.

In its sample, this clone ranks as medium-sized. V is TRBV11-3 and J is TRBJ2-3; D unclear. This CDR3 comprises 12 residues. Germline CDR1 SGHNT, CDR2 YENEEA. V gave up 0 bases and J gave up 6 bases, with 4 bases separating them. CDR3 nucleotides: TGTGCCAGCAGCTTAGACTCCGATACGCAGTATTTT. Its translation: CASSLDSDTQYF.

The chain is built from TRBV7-6 and TRBJ2-2; 7 bases fit TRBD2. Germline V lookup: CDR1 SGHVS, CDR2 FNYEAQ. The CDR3 extends over 14 amino acids. After removal of 4 bases from V and 5 bases from J, the junction contained 4 bases not matched to a gene. Written as DNA, the CDR3 is TGTGCCAGCAGCTCCCGAGCGGGGACCGGGGAGCTGTTTTTT. Amino acids: CASSSRAGTGELFF.

This chain uses TRBV4-3 with TRBJ1-2, with 7 bases aligning to TRBD1. Trimming took 0 bases from V and 4 from J; bases not matched to a gene: 8. The CDR3 has 16 amino acids. The germline V gene encodes CDR1 LGHNA and CDR2 YSLEER. The CDR3 loop reads CASSQERGGSSYGYTF. The CDR3 region has the DNA TGCGCCAGCAGCCAAGAACGAGGGGGCAGCAGCTATGGCTACACCTTC.

The sample holds one count of this clone. CDR3 nucleotides: TGTGCCAGCAGTTTAGGACTTCCTAAATCCTACGAGCAGTACTTC. Translated, it gives CASSLGLPKSYEQYF. V gene TRBV28 combines with J gene TRBJ2-7, with D perhaps matching TRBD2 (5 bases). Germline loops: CDR1 MDHEN, CDR2 SYDVKM. Trimming removed 2 bases at V and 1 base at J, with 12 bases between. The CDR3 contains 15 residues. Drawing the rest from reference TRBV28 and TRBJ2-7, the complete variable domain is DVKVTQSSRYLVKRTGEKVFLECVQDMDHENMFWYRQDPGLGLRLIYFSYDVKMKEKGDIPEGYSVSREKKERFSLILESASTNQTSMYLCASSLGLPKSYEQYFGPGTRLTVT.

This clone was detected only a few times. The chain combines TRBV10-2 with TRBJ1-1; tentatively, D is TRBD1 (6 bases). V was trimmed by 4 bases and J by 8 bases, leaving 14 bases between them. Germline V gives CDR1 WSHSY, CDR2 SAAADI. This CDR3 has 13 residues. The CDR3 DNA reads TGCGCCAGCAGTGGGAGCGGGACACCCGAAGCTTTCTTT. Its translation: CASSGSGTPEAFF.

The chain joins TRBV7-9 to TRBJ2-6; maybe TRBD1 (6 bases). Germline assignment: CDR1 SEHNR and CDR2 FQNEAQ (reference sequence). The CDR3 sequence is 16 residues long. Trimming shortened V by 7 bases and J by 0 bases, and 13 bases separated the two germline ends. The CDR3: CASTRNRASGANVLTF. CDR3 DNA: TGTGCCAGCACCAGAAACAGGGCCTCTGGGGCCAACGTCCTGACTTTC.

CDR3 bases: TGCGCCAGCAGCTTGGCCGGCGCGGGGGGGCAAGAGACCCAGTACTTC. The encoded protein is CASSLAGAGGQETQYF. V and J are TRBV5-1 and TRBJ2-5, with 9 bases matching TRBD2. CDR3 length: 16 amino acids. Trimming cost V 0 bases and J 2 bases; bases outside gene matches: 5. CDR1 is SGHRS, CDR2 YFSETQ, per germline.

The CDR3 reads CASRTGFNQPQHF. The CDR3 nucleotides are TGTGCCAGCAGGACAGGTTTTAATCAGCCCCAGCATTTT. The chain couples TRBV6-5 to TRBJ1-5; D might be TRBD1 (6 bases). The CDR3 has 13 residues. Germline V gene data show CDR1 as MNHEY and CDR2 as SVGAGI. V was shortened by 6 bases and J by 4 bases, with 10 bases between the two germline ends.

J is TRBJ2-4 and V is TRBV4-1, with 7 nucleotides matching TRBD2. The CDR3 is 22 residues long. The ends lost 1 base at V and 0 bases at J; junction bases unmatched: 21. Germline assignment: CDR1 MGHRA and CDR2 YSYEKL. This CDR3 is CASSQVPSRGRGGSLAKNIQYF. CDR3 DNA sequence: TGCGCCAGCAGCCAAGTCCCTTCCCGGGGAAGGGGAGGGAGTCTAGCCAAAAACATTCAGTACTTC.

The chain links TRBV2 to TRBJ2-7; 14 bases map to TRBD2. CDR3 length: 15 amino acids. Germline values: CDR1 SNHLY, CDR2 FYNNEI. Unmatched junction bases numbered 7, after V lost 6 bases and J lost 6 bases. The DNA for the CDR3 is TGTGCCAGCAGCCAAGCGGGACTAGCGGGGGTCGAGCAGTACTTC. Protein sequence: CASSQAGLAGVEQYF.

The rearrangement links TRBV5-1 to TRBJ2-1; D possibly corresponds to TRBD2 (5 bases). V lost 0 bases and J lost 3, with 13 bases in between. The germline CDR1 and CDR2 sequences are SGHRS and YFSETQ. The CDR3 spans 16 residues. For the CDR3, the DNA is TGCGCCAGCAGCTTGGACAGTATAAGCGGCTACAATGAGCAGTTCTTC. It is translated as CASSLDSISGYNEQFF. Together with reference TRBV5-1 and TRBJ2-1, the CDR3 gives the full variable domain: KAGVTQTPRYLIKTRGQQVTLSCSPISGHRSVSWYQQTPGQGLQFLFEYFSETQRNKGNFPGRFSGRQFSNSRSEMNVSTLELGDSALYLCASSLDSISGYNEQFFGPGTRLTVL.

The genes are TRBV11-3 and TRBJ2-2, with 9 bases aligning to TRBD1. Germline CDR1 is SGHNT and CDR2 is YENEEA. J was trimmed by 5 bases and V by 7 bases; bases with no gene match: 8. This CDR3 has 15 amino acids. CDR3 sequence (DNA): TGTGCCAGCACCGCCGTGACAGGGGGGACCGGGGAGCTGTTTTTT. It encodes CASTAVTGGTGELFF.

The DNA of the CDR3 is TGTGCCAGCAGCTCAGGGGGGGGACAGGTAATTGGCTACACCTTC. Translated, it gives CASSSGGGQVIGYTF. V is TRBV9 and J is TRBJ1-2; 8 bases fit TRBD1. The germline V gene has CDR1 SGDLS and CDR2 YYNGEE. V lost 4 bases and J lost 7; bases outside the gene matches: 12. The CDR3 extends over 15 amino acids.

The chain joins TRBV3-1 (or the pseudogene TRBV3-2) to TRBJ1-2; D is undetermined. The germline CDR1 and CDR2 sequences are LGHDT and YNNKEL (reference sequence). This CDR3 spans 11 amino acids. The V end was cut by 1 base, the J end by 7 bases, with 4 bases between. CDR3 loop: CASSQGVGYTF. Written as DNA, the CDR3 is TGTGCCAGCAGCCAAGGAGTTGGCTACACCTTC.

The chain employs TRBV12-5 and TRBJ1-5; perhaps TRBD1 as D (5 bases). V was pared by 7 bases and J by 6 bases, with 19 bases between. Germline lookup yields CDR1 LGHNT and CDR2 FRNRAP. CDR3 size: 15 residues. The CDR3 sequence is CASAPGTARGQPQHF. CDR3 coding DNA: TGTGCTAGTGCCCCTGGGACGGCGCGGGGTCAGCCCCAGCATTTT.

The chain links TRBV12-5 to TRBJ2-3, with 7 nucleotides matching TRBD2. Germline CDR1 is LGHNT and CDR2 is FRNRAP. With 1 base clipped from V and 1 base from J, the junction kept 2 bases outside the gene matches. The CDR3 is 15 residues long. DNA for the CDR3: TGTGCTAGTGGTTTGGGGCTAGCGGGCACAGATACGCAGTATTTT. Its translation: CASGLGLAGTDTQYF.

The V gene is TRBV3-1 (or the pseudogene TRBV3-2), the J gene TRBJ1-3; TRBD1 matches at 8 bases. From germline, CDR1 is LGHDT and CDR2 YNNKEL (reference sequence). Germline trimming cut 4 bases from V and 0 bases from J; bases unmatched to any gene: 11. This CDR3 has 18 amino acids. The CDR3 is CASSPRTGTKGSGNTIYF. In DNA, the CDR3 is TGTGCCAGCAGCCCCCGGACAGGGACTAAAGGCTCTGGAAACACCATATATTTT.